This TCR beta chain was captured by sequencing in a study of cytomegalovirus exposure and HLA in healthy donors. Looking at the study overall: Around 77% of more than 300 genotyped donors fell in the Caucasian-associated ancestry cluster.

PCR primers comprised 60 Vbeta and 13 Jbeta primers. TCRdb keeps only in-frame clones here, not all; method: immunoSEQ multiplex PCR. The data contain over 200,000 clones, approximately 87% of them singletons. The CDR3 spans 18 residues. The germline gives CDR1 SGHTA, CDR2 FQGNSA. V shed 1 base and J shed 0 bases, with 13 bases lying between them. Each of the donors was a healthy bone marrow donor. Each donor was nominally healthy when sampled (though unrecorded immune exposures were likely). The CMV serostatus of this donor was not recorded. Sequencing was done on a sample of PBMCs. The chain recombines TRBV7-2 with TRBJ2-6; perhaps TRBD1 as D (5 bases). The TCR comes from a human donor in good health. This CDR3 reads CASSLVVLGHSGANVLTF. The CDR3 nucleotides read TGTGCCAGCAGCTTAGTGGTGTTAGGACACTCTGGGGCCAACGTCCTGACTTTC.